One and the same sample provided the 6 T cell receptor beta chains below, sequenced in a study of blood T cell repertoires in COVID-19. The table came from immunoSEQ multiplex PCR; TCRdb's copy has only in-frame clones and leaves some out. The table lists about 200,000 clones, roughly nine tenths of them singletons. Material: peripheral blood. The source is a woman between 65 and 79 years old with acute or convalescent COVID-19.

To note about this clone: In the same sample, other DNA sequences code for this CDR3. The CDR3 bases are TGTGCCAGCAGTTTAGACAGGGTGCGAACTGAAGCTTTCTTT. This translates into CASSLDRVRTEAFF. This chain links TRBV28 with TRBJ1-1, with 7 bases aligning to TRBD1. J lost 5 bases, V lost 2 bases, and 5 bases had no gene match. This CDR3 comprises 14 residues. Germline V gene sequence: CDR1 MDHEN, CDR2 SYDVKM.

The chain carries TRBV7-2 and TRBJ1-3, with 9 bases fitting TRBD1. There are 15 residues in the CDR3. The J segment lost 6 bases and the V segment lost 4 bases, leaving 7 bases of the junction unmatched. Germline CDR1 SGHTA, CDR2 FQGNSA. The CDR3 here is CASSSSTGGLNTIYF. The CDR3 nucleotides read TGTGCCAGCAGCTCCTCGACAGGGGGTCTAAACACCATATATTTT.

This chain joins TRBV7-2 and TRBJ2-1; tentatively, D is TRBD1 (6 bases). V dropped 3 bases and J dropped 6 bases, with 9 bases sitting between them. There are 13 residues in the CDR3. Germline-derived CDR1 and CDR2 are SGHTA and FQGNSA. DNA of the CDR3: TGTGCCAGCAGCTTGCTAGGGGGCAATGAGCAGTTCTTC. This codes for CASSLLGGNEQFF.

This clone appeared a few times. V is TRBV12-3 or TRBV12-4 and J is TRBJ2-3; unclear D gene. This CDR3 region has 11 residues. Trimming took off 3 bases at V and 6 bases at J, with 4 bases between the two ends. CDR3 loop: CASSFGDTQYF. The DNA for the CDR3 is TGTGCCAGCAGTTTCGGGGATACGCAGTATTTT.

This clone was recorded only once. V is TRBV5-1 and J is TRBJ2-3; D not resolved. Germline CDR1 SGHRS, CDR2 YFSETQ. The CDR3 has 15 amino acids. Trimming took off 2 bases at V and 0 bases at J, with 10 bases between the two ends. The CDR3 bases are TGCGCCAGCAGCTTTACAGCTACTAGCACAGATACGCAGTATTTT. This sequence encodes CASSFTATSTDTQYF.

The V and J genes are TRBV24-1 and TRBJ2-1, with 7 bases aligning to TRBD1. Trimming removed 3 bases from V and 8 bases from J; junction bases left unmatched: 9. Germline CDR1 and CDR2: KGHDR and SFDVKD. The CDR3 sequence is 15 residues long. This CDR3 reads CATSDAPTTGHEQFF. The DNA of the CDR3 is TGTGCCACCAGTGATGCCCCTACGACAGGGCATGAGCAGTTCTTC.